The clone carrying this T cell receptor beta chain appeared a few times. Its cognate antigen is unknown. The data were taken from a study of human T cells and chemical hapten exposure. At the level of the study: The variation in per-sample TCR yields arose mainly from small differences in pooled library volumes. Study results and limitations: Counts of expanded TCRs at PT1 were positively correlated with patch test score. Expanded TCRs made up significantly more big CDR3 similarity clusters than controls did.

Separate cDNA molecules received unique molecular identifiers, which the library attached to them. MiXCR, applied by TCRdb to the RACE reads, yields one record per CDR3 protein. Here the sample spans a few hundred thousand distinct CDR3 sequences, about 6% being singletons. Trimming took off 0 bases at V and 14 bases at J, with 18 bases between the two ends. Germline values: CDR1 SGDLS, CDR2 YYNGEE. The CDR3 covers 14 residues. This sample's time point: patch test 2, 6 weeks after DPC sensitization. Treatment of the sample: therapeutic diphenylcyclopropenone sensitization with weekly scalp DPC. The chain links TRBV9 to TRBJ2-1, with D possibly being TRBD1 or TRBD2 (5 bases each). The sequence was obtained from a young woman with alopecia areata. Some clones in this sample may be carry-over from other donors' samples. Here the sequenced sample was whole blood, taken in connection with sensitization to the hapten diphenylcyclopropenone (DPC). Written as DNA, the CDR3 is TGTGCCAGCAGCGTAGAAGGGTTGGGGGACGGAGAGTTCTTC. Amino acid sequence: CASSVEGLGDGEFF.